The 3 T cell receptor beta chains given below trace back to one sample, sequenced in a study of radiation and T cells in renal cell carcinoma. Stated time point: blood 2 weeks post-SBRT. The treatment denotes: 15 Gy SBRT to primary tumor, nephrectomy 4 weeks later. The table came from immunoSEQ multiplex PCR; TCRdb's copy has only in-frame clones and leaves some out. The top ten hold 5.5% to 7.5% of the sample, which has some 70,000 clones, about four fifths seen once. This specimen consisted of blood, obtained from a patient whose treatment included radiotherapy and nephrectomy. Source of these receptors: a man in his sixties with renal cell carcinoma.

The chain uses TRBV9 and TRBJ2-7; possibly TRBD1 or TRBD2 for D (6 bases each). This CDR3 is built from 13 residues. V shed 1 base and J shed 7 bases, with 12 bases lying between them. Germline V gene sequence: CDR1 SGDLS, CDR2 YYNGEE. In DNA, the CDR3 is TGTGCCAGCAGCGTATCGGGGGCCGGGGAGCAGTACTTC. It codes for CASSVSGAGEQYF. The full variable domain, with the rest looked up from reference TRBV9 and TRBJ2-7, is DSGVTQTPKHLITATGQRVTLRCSPRSGDLSVYWYQQSLDQGLQFLIQYYNGEERAKGNILERFSAQQFPDLHSELNLSSLELGDSALYFCASSVSGAGEQYFGPGTRLTVT.

The chain has TRBV4-3 and TRBJ1-2; possible D gene TRBD1, 5 bases. Trimming removed 1 base at V and 8 bases at J, with 14 bases between. Germline V gene sequence: CDR1 LGHNA, CDR2 YSLEER. This CDR3 comprises 14 residues. CDR3 sequence reads: CASSQASRGQGYTF. The CDR3 DNA reads TGCGCCAGCAGCCAAGCCTCGAGGGGTCAGGGCTACACCTTC.

V gene TRBV7-3 combines with J gene TRBJ2-3; 8 bases map to TRBD2. CDR1 SGHTA and CDR2 FQGTGA come from the germline V gene. There are 13 residues in the CDR3. V gave up 4 bases and J gave up 5 bases; unmatched junction bases: 2. As DNA, the CDR3 is TGTGCCAGCAGCTCAGCGGGAGTAGATACGCAGTATTTT. Residues: CASSSAGVDTQYF. Looking up the rest from reference TRBV7-3 and TRBJ2-3 gives the full variable domain: GAGVSQTPSNKVTEKGKYVELRCDPISGHTALYWYRQSLGQGPEFLIYFQGTGAADDSGLPNDRFFAVRPEGSVSTLKIQRTERGDSAVYLCASSSAGVDTQYFGPGTRLTVL.